This TCR beta chain is drawn from a study of T cell responses to AZD1222 COVID-19 vaccine. Profiling relied on immunoSEQ multiplex PCR, and the TCRdb table lists in-frame clones only, not all of them. The sample has over 75,000 clones; roughly 90% are singletons. Study-wide results and limits: Repertoire sampling occurred only after the peak T cell response.

The CDR3 sequence is 17 residues long. Germline V gene data show CDR1 as KGHSH and CDR2 as LQKENI. V was shortened by 0 bases and J by 0 bases, with 12 bases between the two germline ends. On this clone itself: The antigen is not known.

The material was peripheral blood, obtained on day 0 of AZD1222 vaccination. The TCR comes from an adult in good health. The chain uses TRBV18 and TRBJ1-5; perhaps TRBD1 as D (6 bases). The chain's CDR3 is CASSPPNGQHSNQPQHF. CDR3 nucleotide sequence: TGTGCCAGCTCACCACCTAATGGACAGCATAGCAATCAGCCCCAGCATTTT.